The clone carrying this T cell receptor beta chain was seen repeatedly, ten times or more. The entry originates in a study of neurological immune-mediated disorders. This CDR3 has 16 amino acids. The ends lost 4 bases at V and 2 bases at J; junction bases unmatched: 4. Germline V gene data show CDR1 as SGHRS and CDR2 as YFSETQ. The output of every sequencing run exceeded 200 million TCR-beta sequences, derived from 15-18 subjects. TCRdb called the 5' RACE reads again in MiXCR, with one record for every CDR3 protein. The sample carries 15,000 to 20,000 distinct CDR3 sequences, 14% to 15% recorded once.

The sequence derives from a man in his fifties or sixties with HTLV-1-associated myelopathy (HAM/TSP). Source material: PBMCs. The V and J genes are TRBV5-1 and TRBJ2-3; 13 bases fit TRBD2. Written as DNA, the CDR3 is TGCGCCAGCAGCGGAGGGACTAGCGGGAACACAGATACGCAGTATTTT. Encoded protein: CASSGGTSGNTDTQYF.